What follows are 28 T cell receptor beta chains derived from one specimen sequenced in a study of T cell clonality in common variable immunodeficiency. Data came from immunoSEQ multiplex PCR; TCRdb stores just in-frame clones and leaves some out. The table records about 20,000 clones without singletons, the ten largest covering 14%. Study findings and constraints: Common variable immunodeficiency TCR beta sequences reportedly had fewer deletions and N-nucleotide insertions.

These receptors lack a known antigen. Sequenced material: peripheral blood mononuclear cells. These receptors were collected from a human donor with common variable immunodeficiency.

In the case of this clone: The CDR3 end is not reached by the read, which stops 3 residues before it; the germline J gene fills it in. This chain connects TRBV2 to TRBJ2-1; 8 bases are a match to TRBD2. The CDR3 has 13 amino acids. V was clipped by 11 bases and J by 4 bases; unmatched bases: 7. Per the germline V gene, CDR1 is SNHLY and CDR2 is FYNNEI. CDR3 DNA, as far as it was read: TGTGCCGGACAAGCGGGGGAATACAATGAG. This encodes CAGQAGEYNE. The full CDR3 protein is CAGQAGEYNEQFF.

This clone was observed at least ten times. The CDR3 goes on 3 residues after the read ends, and that part is filled in from the germline J gene. V is TRBV28 and J is TRBJ1-1, with D perhaps TRBD1 (5 bases). Trimming stripped 6 bases from V and 5 bases from J, with 7 bases between. Germline CDR1 MDHEN, CDR2 SYDVKM. CDR3 length equals 11 residues. CDR3 bases read: TGTGCCAGCAGGGGGGGAACTGAA. This translates into CASRGGTE. The entire CDR3 reads CASRGGTEAFF.

A note on this clone: The read terminates 3 residues ahead of where the CDR3 ends, so the germline J gene completes it. V is TRBV7-9 and J is TRBJ2-5, with 8 bases aligning to TRBD2. The CDR3 runs to 13 residues. Looked up from germline, CDR1 is SEHNR and CDR2 is FQNEAQ (reference sequence). After removal of 5 bases from V and 5 bases from J, the junction contained 4 bases not matched to a gene. CDR3 loop: CASSRGGVETQYF. The covered CDR3 bases are TGTGCCAGCAGCCGGGGGGGCGTGGAGACC.

In regard to this clone: Coverage ceases 3 residues before the CDR3 finishes, and the germline J gene fills in the end. The chain links TRBV19 to TRBJ1-1; unclear D gene. This CDR3 region has 13 residues. Germline-derived CDR1 and CDR2 are LNHDA and SQIVND (reference sequence). Trimming cost V 4 bases and J 2 bases, with 8 bases left between them. CDR3 protein: CASSRRHNTEAFF. The DNA read from the CDR3 is TGTGCCAGTAGTAGACGACATAACACTGAA.

As concerns this clone: Sequencing ends 3 residues short of the CDR3 end; the germline J gene provides the rest. The V call is TRBV7-9, the J call TRBJ2-7; tentatively, D is TRBD1 or TRBD2 (5 bases each). V was pared by 2 bases and J by 1 base, with 12 bases between. Per germline, CDR1 SEHNR and CDR2 FQNEAQ (reference sequence). CDR3 length: 15 amino acids. Partial CDR3 DNA: TGTGCCAGCAGCTTACGGGCAGGGAGTTCCTACGAG. Its translation: CASSLRAGSSYE. The complete CDR3 reads CASSLRAGSSYEQYF.

This clone was observed many times. The CDR3 extends 3 residues past the end of the read, so its final part is completed from the germline J gene. V and J are TRBV18 and TRBJ2-2, with D maybe TRBD1 (6 bases). The V gene lost 3 bases and the J gene lost 1 base, with 12 bases spanning the gap. Germline V CDR1 and CDR2: KGHSH, LQKENI. There are 16 residues in the CDR3. The covered CDR3 bases are TGTGCCAGCTCACCTTGGACAGCCCTGAACACCGGGGAG. It yields the protein CASSPWTALNTGE. The complete CDR3 sequence is CASSPWTALNTGELFF.

This clone was seen ten or more times. The read stops 3 residues short of the end of the CDR3; the missing end is completed from the germline J gene. The chain couples TRBV18 to TRBJ1-4; TRBD1 agrees at 8 bases. V gave up 2 bases and J gave up 0 bases; unmatched junction bases: 2. This CDR3 is 16 amino acids long. The V gene's germline CDR1 is KGHSH and CDR2 LQKENI. CDR3 amino acids: CASSPVQGATNEKLFF. The CDR3 DNA, read in part, is TGTGCCAGCTCACCAGTACAGGGGGCAACTAATGAAAAA. The entire variable domain, with the rest obtained from reference TRBV18 and TRBJ1-4, is as follows: NAGVMQNPRHLVRRRGQEARLRCSPMKGHSHVYWYRQLPEEGLKFMVYLQKENIIDESGMPKERFSAEFPKEGPSILRIQQVVRGDSAAYFCASSPVQGATNEKLFFGSGTQLSVL.

This clone came up a few times. The read falls 3 residues short of the CDR3 end, and the missing part is taken from the germline J gene. The chain combines TRBV29-1 with TRBJ2-1, with TRBD1 identical over 9 bases. V gave up 7 bases and J gave up 1 base; unmatched junction bases: 20. Germline assignment: CDR1 SQVTM and CDR2 ANQGSEA. CDR3 length: 19 residues. The CDR3 loop reads CSAGSPGTGYFGSYNEQFF. The DNA read from the CDR3 is TGCAGCGCGGGATCGCCCGGGACAGGGTATTTCGGGTCCTACAATGAG.

This clone was counted ten times or more. The CDR3 is cut off 3 residues early in the read; its end comes from the germline J gene. The chain couples TRBV18 to TRBJ1-1; D remains unclear. The CDR3 is 15 amino acids. Trimming took 3 bases from V and 0 from J, leaving 11 bases between them. Germline CDR1 and CDR2: KGHSH and LQKENI. The CDR3 here is CASSPWRTLNTEAFF. CDR3 DNA, as far as it was read: TGTGCCAGCTCACCTTGGCGGACTCTGAACACTGAA. The variable domain in full, completed from reference TRBV18 and TRBJ1-1, reads NAGVMQNPRHLVRRRGQEARLRCSPMKGHSHVYWYRQLPEEGLKFMVYLQKENIIDESGMPKERFSAEFPKEGPSILRIQQVVRGDSAAYFCASSPWRTLNTEAFFGQGTRLTVV.

This clone appeared a few times. Other nucleotide sequences from this sample produce the same CDR3. CDR3 protein: CASSPSGVNTEAFF. Partial CDR3 DNA: TGTGCCAGCTCACCGTCAGGGGTGAACACTGAA. The gene calls are TRBV18 and TRBJ1-1, with D possibly being TRBD1 (6 bases). The read finishes 3 residues shy of the CDR3 end, and the germline J gene is used to complete it. This CDR3 has 14 residues. The germline V gene has CDR1 KGHSH and CDR2 LQKENI. Trimming took off 3 bases at V and 0 bases at J, with 8 bases between the two ends.

This clone was seen ten or more times. The CDR3 end falls 3 residues outside the read, so it is completed with the germline J gene. This chain uses TRBV29-1 with TRBJ1-1; D is undetermined. CDR3 length: 12 amino acids. The V and J ends lost 3 bases and 6 bases respectively, with 11 bases between them. The germline CDR1 and CDR2 sequences are SQVTM and ANQGSEA. The CDR3 reads CSVDSITAEAFF. The sequenced CDR3 bases are TGCAGCGTTGACTCAATTACAGCTGAA.

This clone has ten or more counts. The CDR3 goes on 3 residues after the read ends, and that part is filled in from the germline J gene. The V call is TRBV5-4, the J call TRBJ1-4; the D gene is possibly TRBD1 (5 bases). V shed 0 bases and J shed 6 bases, with 9 bases lying between them. This CDR3 comprises 14 residues. Germline V gives CDR1 SGHNT, CDR2 YYREEE (reference sequence). Partial CDR3 DNA: TGTGCCAGCAGCTTGGCAGGGTTGGATGAAAAA. It encodes CASSLAGLDEK. The complete CDR3 protein is CASSLAGLDEKLFF.

Turning to this clone: Sequencing ends 3 residues short of the CDR3 end; the germline J gene provides the rest. V usage is TRBV2 and J usage is TRBJ1-2, with a weak D call TRBD1 (5 bases). The germline gives CDR1 SNHLY, CDR2 FYNNEI. Trimming took off 0 bases at V and 7 bases at J, with 15 bases between the two ends. The CDR3 length is 15 residues. The CDR3 DNA, read in part, is TGTGCCAGCAGTGAAGCGCAGGGCAGGGCCCCTGGC. It codes for CASSEAQGRAPG. The complete CDR3 protein is CASSEAQGRAPGYTF.

With respect to this clone: The CDR3 end falls 3 residues outside the read, so it is completed with the germline J gene. The chain joins TRBV5-5 to TRBJ2-1; no firm D call. Germline V lookup: CDR1 SGHKS, CDR2 YYEKEE (reference sequence). The CDR3 sequence is 15 residues long. V dropped 0 bases and J dropped 2 bases, with 9 bases sitting between them. The CDR3 bases that were read are TGTGCCAGCAGCTTGGAGGCAGGAGCCTACAATGAG. This sequence encodes CASSLEAGAYNE. In full, the CDR3 is CASSLEAGAYNEQFF.

This clone appeared a few times. The CDR3: CASSLEVRGTEAFF. The sequenced part of the CDR3 DNA is TGTGCCAGCAGCTTAGAAGTCAGGGGCACTGAA. V gene TRBV7-9 combines with J gene TRBJ1-1; perhaps TRBD1 as D (6 bases). Coverage ceases 3 residues before the CDR3 finishes, and the germline J gene fills in the end. The CDR3 contains 14 residues. Germline V gene lookup returns CDR1 SEHNR and CDR2 FQNEAQ (reference sequence). Trimming removed 1 base at V and 4 bases at J, with 10 bases between.

This clone was picked up many times. Read coverage stops 3 residues before the CDR3 terminus; the germline J gene supplies the remainder. The chain recombines TRBV5-1 with TRBJ1-3; D perhaps matches TRBD1 (5 bases). The germline V gene has CDR1 SGHRS and CDR2 YFSETQ. CDR3 length equals 13 residues. Trimming took 4 bases from V and 3 from J, leaving 8 bases between them. CDR3 in amino acids: CASSEQGGNTIYF. The CDR3 DNA, read in part, is TGCGCCAGCAGCGAGCAGGGTGGAAACACC.

This clone showed up many times. The read finishes 3 residues shy of the CDR3 end, and the germline J gene is used to complete it. V is TRBV28 and J is TRBJ1-1; D ambiguous. The CDR3 has 14 residues. Germline V gene data show CDR1 as MDHEN and CDR2 as SYDVKM. V lost 5 bases to trimming and J lost 6 bases, with 16 bases between them. The CDR3 spells CASSPTHYDAEAFF. CDR3 DNA (partial): TGTGCCAGCAGTCCGACCCACTACGACGCTGAA.

Notes on this clone: The read gets to within 3 residues of the CDR3 end, and the germline J gene fills in the rest. This sequence joins TRBV7-2 and TRBJ2-7; D perhaps matches TRBD1 (6 bases). V was cut by 0 bases and J by 1 base, with 10 bases left in between. The CDR3 is made up of 15 amino acids. Per germline, CDR1 SGHTA and CDR2 FQGNSA. The CDR3 bases that were read are TGTGCCAGCAGCTTAGCGGACAGAATTTCCTACGAG. Translating gives CASSLADRISYE. The complete CDR3 sequence is CASSLADRISYEQYF. Full variable domain (missing parts from reference TRBV7-2 and TRBJ2-7): GAGVSQSPSNKVTEKGKDVELRCDPISGHTALYWYRQSLGQGLEFLIYFQGNSAPDKSGLPSDRFSAERTGGSVSTLTIQRTQQEDSAVYLCASSLADRISYEQYFGPGTRLTVT.

In the case of this clone: Coverage ceases 3 residues before the CDR3 finishes, and the germline J gene fills in the end. This chain joins TRBV18 and TRBJ2-5, with 8 bases fitting TRBD2. This CDR3 is built from 15 residues. Trimming removed 2 bases from V and 1 base from J; junction bases left unmatched: 3. Germline V lookup: CDR1 KGHSH, CDR2 LQKENI. Partial CDR3 DNA: TGTGCCAGCTCACCAGCTAGCGGGTTCCAAGAGACC. It codes for CASSPASGFQET. The whole CDR3 is CASSPASGFQETQYF. The full variable domain, rest sourced from reference TRBV18 and TRBJ2-5, is NAGVMQNPRHLVRRRGQEARLRCSPMKGHSHVYWYRQLPEEGLKFMVYLQKENIIDESGMPKERFSAEFPKEGPSILRIQQVVRGDSAAYFCASSPASGFQETQYFGPGTRLLVL.

This clone has a count of ten or more. The read falls 3 residues short of the CDR3 end, and the missing part is taken from the germline J gene. V gene TRBV19 combines with J gene TRBJ1-1; TRBD1 matches 7 bases. V lost 6 bases, J lost 1 base, and 8 bases stayed unmatched. Germline V gene data show CDR1 as LNHDA and CDR2 as SQIVND (reference sequence). The CDR3 is 15 amino acids. CDR3 sequence: CASRSPGGGNTEAFF. The DNA read from the CDR3 is TGTGCCAGTAGATCCCCAGGGGGTGGGAACACTGAA.

With respect to this clone: The read finishes 3 residues shy of the CDR3 end, and the germline J gene is used to complete it. This chain connects TRBV19 to TRBJ2-3; 14 bases map to TRBD2. With 2 bases clipped from V and 0 bases from J, the junction kept 10 bases outside the gene matches. This CDR3 is built from 20 residues. CDR1 and CDR2 (germline): LNHDA, SQIVND (reference sequence). This chain's CDR3 is CASSIRLAGGSTLSTDTQYF. The CDR3 DNA, read in part, is TGTGCCAGTAGTATAAGACTAGCGGGGGGGTCCACTTTGAGCACAGATACG.

This clone has more than one count but fewer than ten. The CDR3 extends 3 residues past the end of the read, so its final part is completed from the germline J gene. The chain combines TRBV19 with TRBJ2-5; tentative D call: TRBD2 (5 bases). V lost 8 bases and J 7 bases, leaving 17 bases between the germline ends. CDR1 and CDR2 (germline): LNHDA, SQIVND (reference sequence). CDR3 length: 13 residues. The covered CDR3 bases are TGTGCCAGTGGTGGTGGGGTTCGGGGGACC. Its protein product is CASGGGVRGT. The full CDR3 sequence reads CASGGGVRGTQYF.

There are a few counts of this clone. The CDR3 end is not reached by the read, which stops 3 residues before it; the germline J gene fills it in. J is TRBJ2-1 and V is TRBV2, with 8 bases fitting TRBD1. CDR1 is SNHLY and CDR2 is FYNNEI in the germline V gene. The CDR3 extends over 13 amino acids. After removal of 10 bases from V and 5 bases from J, the junction contained 7 bases not matched to a gene. Incomplete CDR3 DNA: TGTGCCACGCCGGGACAGGACAACAATGAG. Protein product: CATPGQDNNE. In full, the CDR3 is CATPGQDNNEQFF.

This clone was seen many times. The DNA ends 3 residues before the CDR3 does, and the rest of the CDR3 is filled in from the germline J gene. The rearrangement links TRBV7-9 to TRBJ2-3, with 8 bases aligning to TRBD2. The CDR3 is 15 amino acids. The J segment lost 1 base and the V segment lost 5 bases, leaving 5 bases of the junction unmatched. The germline gives CDR1 SEHNR, CDR2 FQNEAQ (reference sequence). CDR3 DNA, as far as it was read: TGTGCCAGCAGCGTACTAGCGGTGGGCACAGATACG. The encoded protein is CASSVLAVGTDT. The full CDR3 protein is CASSVLAVGTDTQYF.

Ten or more counts support this clone. The CDR3 is cut off 3 residues early in the read; its end comes from the germline J gene. This chain uses TRBV14 with TRBJ2-1; D not certain. The CDR3 length is 13 residues. Deletions cut 1 base from V and 3 bases from J, with 4 bases between. From germline, CDR1 is SGHDN and CDR2 FVKESK. The CDR3 loop is CASSQVLYNEQFF. CDR3 DNA (partial): TGTGCCAGCAGCCAAGTCCTCTACAATGAG.

This clone showed up many times. The read ends 3 residues early relative to the CDR3; the germline J gene fills the gap. The chain combines TRBV4-1 with TRBJ2-5; TRBD1 agrees at 8 bases. Losses at the gene ends were 4 bases for V and 3 bases for J; bases not matched to a gene: 7. Per germline, CDR1 MGHRA and CDR2 YSYEKL. This CDR3 is 15 amino acids long. CDR3 DNA, as far as it was read: TGCGCCAGCAGCCCCTATAACAGGGGGGAAGAGACC. It codes for CASSPYNRGEET. The whole CDR3 protein reads CASSPYNRGEETQYF.

This clone was observed a handful of times. The sequenced fragment ends 3 residues before the CDR3 boundary, so the rest is inferred from the germline J gene. The chain links TRBV18 to TRBJ2-3, with 9 bases lining up with TRBD1. The ends lost 4 bases at V and 4 bases at J; junction bases unmatched: 3. The CDR3 has 14 amino acids. Looked up from germline, CDR1 is KGHSH and CDR2 is LQKENI. The chain's CDR3 is CASSRTGEADTQYF. The CDR3 bases that were read are TGTGCCAGCTCACGGACAGGGGAAGCAGATACG.

About this clone: Sequencing ends 3 residues short of the CDR3 end; the germline J gene provides the rest. This chain joins TRBV18 and TRBJ2-7; 9 nucleotides line up with TRBD2. CDR1 KGHSH and CDR2 LQKENI come from the germline V gene. V gave up 0 bases and J gave up 2 bases; unmatched junction bases: 5. This CDR3 comprises 16 residues. The part of the CDR3 DNA that was read is TGTGCCAGCTCACCACCGATGATAGCGGGGGCCTACGAG. Translating it yields CASSPPMIAGAYE. The entire CDR3 protein reads CASSPPMIAGAYEQYF.